Following are 13 T cell receptor beta chains from one sample sequenced in a study of cytomegalovirus exposure and HLA in healthy donors. Primers: 60 Vbeta forward and 13 Jbeta reverse. Using immunoSEQ multiplex PCR, the repertoire was profiled, and TCRdb retains in-frame clones only, with some absent. The table shows just over 150,000 clones, with around 80% occurring only once. Sequenced material: PBMCs. These receptors all come from a man aged 18 to 30 in good health and CMV-seronegative.

The chain recombines TRBV28 with TRBJ2-7; TRBD2 matches 9 bases. Germline CDR1 and CDR2: MDHEN and SYDVKM. J lost 4 bases, V lost 5 bases, and 12 bases had no gene match. This CDR3 contains 16 residues. CDR3 protein: CASSSLSGGQYYEQYF. Here the CDR3 DNA reads TGTGCCAGCAGTAGCCTTAGCGGGGGTCAATATTACGAGCAGTACTTC.

This clone was counted only a few times. The rearrangement joins TRBV5-6 to TRBJ1-1; TRBD1 matches 7 bases. CDR1 and CDR2 (germline): SGHDT, YYEEEE. V lost 0 bases, J lost 1 base, and 12 bases stayed unmatched. The CDR3 is made up of 18 amino acids. The CDR3 sequence: CASSLAVDRWMGNTEAFF. CDR3 nucleotides: TGTGCCAGCAGCTTGGCCGTGGACAGGTGGATGGGGAACACTGAAGCTTTCTTT.

This rearrangement joins TRBV18 to TRBJ2-3; 9 bases fit TRBD2. J was trimmed by 3 bases and V by 6 bases; bases with no gene match: 22. This CDR3 is built from 20 residues. Germline V gives CDR1 KGHSH, CDR2 LQKENI. The CDR3 DNA sequence: TGTGCCAGCTCCCCGCTAGGCGGGGCCGTAGCGGGAGTAAGGACAGATACGCAGTATTTT. Amino acid sequence: CASSPLGGAVAGVRTDTQYF. Together with reference TRBV18 and TRBJ2-3, the CDR3 gives the full variable domain: NAGVMQNPRHLVRRRGQEARLRCSPMKGHSHVYWYRQLPEEGLKFMVYLQKENIIDESGMPKERFSAEFPKEGPSILRIQQVVRGDSAAYFCASSPLGGAVAGVRTDTQYFGPGTRLTVL.

The chain has TRBV4-1 and TRBJ2-7; 11 positions agree with TRBD2. The V segment lost 4 bases and the J segment 0 bases; nucleotides outside the gene matches: 2. This CDR3 has 15 residues. In germline, CDR1 is MGHRA, CDR2 YSYEKL. CDR3: CASSPTSGASYEQYF. CDR3 sequence (DNA): TGCGCCAGCAGCCCGACTAGCGGGGCCTCCTACGAGCAGTACTTC.

Written as DNA, the CDR3 is TGCGCCAGCAGCTCCCCTAGACAGGGGGCGAACACCGGGGAGCTGTTTTTT. Its translation: CASSSPRQGANTGELFF. The rearrangement joins TRBV5-1 to TRBJ2-2; 9 bases map to TRBD1. The CDR3 consists of 17 residues. With 3 bases clipped from V and 0 bases from J, the junction kept 6 bases outside the gene matches. Germline V gene lookup returns CDR1 SGHRS and CDR2 YFSETQ.

The chain recombines TRBV28 with TRBJ1-1; D perhaps matches TRBD1 (6 bases). The CDR3 runs to 14 residues. The germline V and J ends were trimmed by 3 bases and 5 bases, with 13 bases remaining between them. Germline CDR1 and CDR2: MDHEN and SYDVKM. In DNA form, the CDR3 reads TGTGCCAGCAGTTTGATAGGGGGGGGGACTGAAGCTTTCTTT. As protein: CASSLIGGGTEAFF.

V usage is TRBV7-6 and J usage is TRBJ1-1; D not certain. CDR1 SGHVS and CDR2 FNYEAQ come from the germline V gene. Trimming took off 3 bases at V and 0 bases at J, with 8 bases between the two ends. There are 14 residues in the CDR3. DNA for the CDR3: TGTGCCAGCAGCTTGAACACCATGAACACTGAAGCTTTCTTT. Residues: CASSLNTMNTEAFF.

V is TRBV6-6 and J is TRBJ2-7; D is possibly TRBD2 (6 bases). The V gene lost 7 bases and the J gene lost 1 base, with 14 bases spanning the gap. CDR1 is MNHNY and CDR2 is SVGAGI in the germline V gene (reference sequence). This CDR3 comprises 14 residues. The CDR3 region has the DNA TGTGCCAGCACCCAGGGACTGACGTCCTACGAGCAGTACTTC. Amino acids: CASTQGLTSYEQYF.

The genes are TRBV5-4 and TRBJ1-4; TRBD1 agrees at 8 bases. V was pared by 0 bases and J by 5 bases, with 3 bases of the junction left unmatched. Germline CDR1 SGHNT, CDR2 YYREEE (reference sequence). The CDR3 has 15 residues. CDR3 nucleotide sequence: TGTGCCAGCAGCTTGGGGCAGGGGGCGAATGAAAAACTGTTTTTT. This sequence encodes CASSLGQGANEKLFF.

Only one count was recorded for this clone. The chain links TRBV11-2 to TRBJ2-2; a weak D match, TRBD2 (5 bases). V was shortened by 3 bases and J by 3 bases, with 8 bases between the two germline ends. The CDR3 is 14 residues long. Germline CDR1 and CDR2: SGHAT and FQNNGV. In DNA, the CDR3 is TGTGCCAGCAGCTTCCGGGGAGACACCGGGGAGCTGTTTTTT. Amino acids: CASSFRGDTGELFF.

This clone has a handful of counts. Its ends do not fully match the called genes, so a read error is possible. V usage is TRBV7-9 and J usage is TRBJ2-7; 10 nucleotides match TRBD2. The CDR3 is 15 amino acids. CDR1 is SEHNR, CDR2 FQNEAQ, per germline (reference sequence). The chain's CDR3 is CSSSLAGGDTSSQYF. The CDR3 nucleotides read TGTTCCAGCAGCTTAGCGGGAGGAGATACGAGCAGTCAGTACTTC.

This chain joins TRBV4-2 and TRBJ2-3; 8 bases are shared with TRBD2. CDR3 length: 15 amino acids. Germline V gene sequence: CDR1 LGHNA, CDR2 YNFKEQ. Losses at the gene ends were 0 bases for V and 7 bases for J; bases not matched to a gene: 6. The CDR3 spells CASSQDGTRGNTQYF. The CDR3 DNA reads TGTGCCAGCAGCCAAGATGGGACTAGAGGGAATACGCAGTATTTT.

The chain combines TRBV6-1 with TRBJ2-4; 8 bases fit TRBD1. J was trimmed by 7 bases and V by 6 bases; bases with no gene match: 11. This CDR3 is 15 amino acids long. Per germline, CDR1 MNHNS and CDR2 SASEGT. The DNA for the CDR3 is TGTGCCAGCAGCCCCTCTTGGACAGGGAGGAACATTCAGTACTTC. Translated, it gives CASSPSWTGRNIQYF.